The rows below give T cell receptor beta chains drawn from one sample of a study of cytotoxic CD8 clonotypes in ibrutinib-treated CLL. Data came from immunoSEQ multiplex PCR; TCRdb stores just in-frame clones and leaves some out. Among some 150,000 clones listed, roughly 77% were seen once. The source material was PBMCs, sampled after 12 months of ibrutinib treatment. All receptors derive from a human donor with chronic lymphocytic leukemia. CDR3s include the opening cysteine and the closing phenylalanine or tryptophan. D genes are given only for firm matches. The listing skips clone size in some rows; elsewhere it reads once, few, many or a size class.

v_call	j_call	d_call	clone_size	cdr3_aa	cdr3_nt
TRBV28	TRBJ1-1	-	-	CASSRRTLNTEAFF	TGTGCCAGCAGTAGAAGGACACTTAACACTGAAGCTTTCTTT
TRBV27	TRBJ1-3	-	-	CASSLQGPGNTIYF	TGTGCCAGCAGTTTACAGGGACCTGGAAACACCATATATTTT
TRBV6-6	TRBJ2-7	TRBD1	-	CASSYSRQGYEQYF	TGTGCCAGCAGTTACTCGCGACAGGGCTACGAGCAGTACTTC
TRBV15	TRBJ2-7	-	-	CATSPSEQYF	TGTGCCACCAGCCCGTCGGAGCAGTACTTC
TRBV27	TRBJ1-1	-	-	CASSLSEGVEAEAFF	TGTGCCAGCAGTTTATCGGAGGGGGTTGAAGCTGAAGCTTTCTTT
TRBV29-1	TRBJ1-5	TRBD1	-	CSTGQGTNQPQHF	TGCAGCACTGGACAGGGGACCAATCAGCCCCAGCATTTT
TRBV28	TRBJ2-1	-	-	CASSILEGDSYNEQFF	TGTGCCAGCAGTATACTAGAGGGGGACTCCTACAATGAGCAGTTCTTC
TRBV5-6	TRBJ2-3	TRBD2	-	CASSSLALSTDTQYF	TGTGCCAGCAGCTCACTAGCGTTGAGCACAGATACGCAGTATTTT
TRBV7-2	TRBJ2-5	TRBD1	few	CASSPKTGGKETQYF	TGTGCCAGCAGCCCTAAGACAGGGGGCAAAGAGACCCAGTACTTC
TRBV28	TRBJ2-7	TRBD2	-	CASLTSGTSGSYEQYF	TGTGCCAGCTTAACATCCGGGACTAGCGGGTCCTACGAGCAGTACTTC
TRBV4-2	TRBJ2-1	TRBD1	-	CASRAAGTGSHEQFF	TGTGCCAGCAGAGCAGCCGGGACAGGGTCCCATGAGCAGTTCTTC